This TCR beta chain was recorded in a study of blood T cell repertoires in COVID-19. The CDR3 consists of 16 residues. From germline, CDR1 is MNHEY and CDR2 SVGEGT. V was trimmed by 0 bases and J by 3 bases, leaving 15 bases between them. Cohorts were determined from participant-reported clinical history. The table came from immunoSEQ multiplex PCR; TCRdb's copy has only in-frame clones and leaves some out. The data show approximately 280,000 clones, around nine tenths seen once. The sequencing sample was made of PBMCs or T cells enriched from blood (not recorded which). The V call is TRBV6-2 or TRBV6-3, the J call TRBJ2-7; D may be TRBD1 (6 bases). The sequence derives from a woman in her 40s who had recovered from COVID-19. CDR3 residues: CASSYSRTEGNYEQYF. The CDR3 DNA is TGTGCCAGCAGTTACTCAAGGACAGAGGGGAACTACGAGCAGTACTTC.